The entry below gives a single T cell receptor beta chain sequence along with its context. These data belong to a study of blood T cell repertoires in COVID-19. In the study overall: Sites in the United States, Italy and Spain provided acute and convalescent COVID-19 samples. PBMCs, B-cell-depleted T cells, or T cells provided the cDNA or gDNA that made up the material.

The V gene end was trimmed by 4 bases and the J gene end by 0 bases; junction bases not matched to a gene: 2. Germline V gene lookup returns CDR1 SNHLY and CDR2 FYNNEI. CDR3 length: 14 residues. In the authors' workflow: Estimation of nucleated cell counts relied on the amplification of reference gene primers. TCRdb's copy holds only in-frame clones and misses some; the assay was immunoSEQ multiplex PCR. V, J and clone size derive from that table, while D and trimming were established from the DNA sequence. This table holds about 150,000 clones, 70% to 90% found once. This TCR was sampled from a man between 70 and 80 years old with acute or convalescent COVID-19. The sample consisted of peripheral blood. This chain links TRBV2 with TRBJ1-1; 7 bases align to TRBD1. The CDR3 loop reads CASSGQGMNTEAFF. CDR3 bases: TGTGCCAGCAGTGGACAGGGCATGAACACTGAAGCTTTCTTT.